This T cell receptor (beta chain) was found in a study of blood T cell repertoires in COVID-19. About the study: Donors in the United States, Italy and Spain gave samples during acute or convalescent COVID-19. T cells, B-cell-depleted T cells, or PBMCs supplied cDNA or gDNA.

TCRdb keeps only in-frame clones here, not all; method: immunoSEQ multiplex PCR. The sample yields about 140,000 clones, 81% seen once. V was clipped by 3 bases and J by 6 bases, with 14 bases between them. This CDR3 has 14 residues. CDR1 and CDR2 from the germline V gene are SGHTA and FQGNSA. The source is a woman aged 55 to 70 with active or convalescent COVID-19. The chain combines TRBV7-2 with TRBJ1-1, with D unresolved. Sequenced: peripheral blood. CDR3 sequence: CASSFFTVVAEAFF. Here the CDR3 DNA reads TGTGCCAGCAGCTTCTTCACGGTGGTGGCTGAAGCTTTCTTT.